A selection of T cell receptor beta chains follows, all from one sample in a study of T cells in Graves' hyperthyroidism and ophthalmopathy. TCRdb used MiXCR to reprocess the multiplex PCR reads, holding one entry per CDR3 protein. The table includes hundreds of thousands of distinct CDR3 sequences, roughly 15% detected once. What was sequenced was blood. The receptor set was obtained from a woman in her fifties or sixties with Graves' ophthalmopathy. CDR3s include the opening cysteine and the closing phenylalanine or tryptophan.

J gene	V gene	CDR3 protein
TRBJ2-2	TRBV18	CASSPPRTSGTGELFF
TRBJ2-1	TRBV5-1	CASSGAGNEQFF
TRBJ1-5	TRBV18	CASSPQSNQPQHF
NA	TRBV27	CASSLGLAGTQFF
TRBJ2-2	TRBV5-1	CASSAGTGITGELFF
TRBJ2-1	TRBV12-3/TRBV12-4	CAGSSNLAGRQFF
TRBJ2-1	TRBV5-1	CASSFLADYNEQFF
TRBJ1-1	TRBV4-1	CASSHKSVTEAFF
TRBJ2-1	TRBV24-1	CATSSFRGAGDEQFF
TRBJ2-7	TRBV11-3	CASSSLEGSYEQYF
TRBJ2-2	TRBV6-2/TRBV6-3	CASSSGRLAGNTGELFF
TRBJ2-3	TRBV9	CASSDGTTTDTQYF
TRBJ1-1	TRBV27	CASSLGRTTEAFF
TRBJ1-1	TRBV25-1	CASRGTGGYTEAFF
TRBJ1-6	TRBV10-3	CAISAEQVLNSPLHF
TRBJ2-3	TRBV7-8	CASSLKVGLAGGGTQYF
TRBJ1-1	TRBV11-2	CASGNRQGNTEAFF
TRBJ2-7	TRBV18	CASSPRASGTYEQYF
TRBJ2-7	TRBV20-1	CSAASDYEQYF
TRBJ2-5	TRBV5-1	CASSLWPRGRETQYF
TRBJ2-1	TRBV20-1	CSVPTSDSYNEQFF
TRBJ2-7	TRBV5-1	CASSLLTGNYEQYF
TRBJ2-1	TRBV20-1	CSARGLAADNEQFF
TRBJ1-2	TRBV30	CAWSVRGAGGYTF
TRBJ1-5	TRBV11-2	CASSLGVLRVDQPQHF
TRBJ1-4	TRBV7-2	CASSLESGRVGEKLFF
TRBJ2-7	TRBV19	CASSKGAQQISYEQYF
TRBJ2-1	TRBV6-2/TRBV6-3	CASSYESQNEQFF
TRBJ2-1	TRBV6-2/TRBV6-3	CASSYSGLAGGFGYNEQFF
TRBJ2-1	TRBV15	CATSRVRSSYNEQFF
TRBJ2-7	TRBV12-3/TRBV12-4	CASREGRGYEQYF
TRBJ2-3	TRBV15	CATSATSSTDTQYF
TRBJ2-2	TRBV5-1	CASRERGRESTGELFF
TRBJ2-7	TRBV7-8	CASSLDGTGGYEQYF
TRBJ1-5	TRBV5-6	CASSLGDADQPQHF
TRBJ2-5	TRBV20-1	CSASLVGYTAKETQYF
TRBJ1-1	TRBV5-1	CASSSGTENTEAFF
TRBJ2-7	TRBV5-8	CASSLGLAGRSEQYF
TRBJ1-5	TRBV10-3	CAISESPYSNSNQPQHF
TRBJ2-2	TRBV3-1	CASSHSTENTGELFF
TRBJ1-5	TRBV19	CASHKDRAGNQPQHF
TRBJ2-7	TRBV28	CASNGLAERSHEQYF